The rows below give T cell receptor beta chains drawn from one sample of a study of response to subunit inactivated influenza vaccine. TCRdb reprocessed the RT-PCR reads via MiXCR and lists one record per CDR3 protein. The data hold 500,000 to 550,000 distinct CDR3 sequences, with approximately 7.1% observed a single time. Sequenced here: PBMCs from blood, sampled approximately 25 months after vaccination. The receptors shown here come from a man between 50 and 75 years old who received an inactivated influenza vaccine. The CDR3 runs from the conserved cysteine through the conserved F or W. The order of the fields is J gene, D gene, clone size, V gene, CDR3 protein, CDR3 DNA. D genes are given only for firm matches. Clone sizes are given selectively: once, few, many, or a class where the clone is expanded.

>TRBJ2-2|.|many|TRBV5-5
CASRPFSGELFF
TGTGCCAGCAGGCCTTTCTCCGGGGAGCTGTTTTTT
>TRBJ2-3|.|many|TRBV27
CASSSLSPALDTQYF
TGTGCCAGCAGTTCCCTGAGCCCGGCGCTAGATACGCAGTATTTT
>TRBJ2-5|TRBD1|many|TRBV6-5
CASSYPGTGVETQYF
TGTGCCAGCAGTTATCCCGGGACAGGGGTAGAGACCCAGTACTTC
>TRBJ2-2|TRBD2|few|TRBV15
CATSRIPRGVTGELFF
TGTGCCACCAGCAGGATACCGCGGGGGGTCACCGGGGAGCTGTTTTTT
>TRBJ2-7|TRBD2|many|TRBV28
CASSLSGRPYEQYF
TGTGCCAGCAGCCTCAGCGGGAGGCCCTACGAGCAGTACTTC
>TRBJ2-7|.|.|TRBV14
CASSQGRTFQASYEQYF
TGTGCCAGCAGCCAAGGACGGACATTTCAGGCCTCCTACGAGCAGTACTTC
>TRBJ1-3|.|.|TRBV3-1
CASSQGLVSGNTIYF
TGTGCCAGCAGCCAGGGACTGGTCTCTGGAAACACCATATATTTT
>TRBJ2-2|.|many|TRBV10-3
CAIKGSGTGELFF
TGTGCCATCAAAGGGTCGGGCACCGGGGAGCTGTTTTTT
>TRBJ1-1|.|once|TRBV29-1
CSVGAGAYTEAFF
TGCAGCGTTGGAGCGGGGGCGTATACTGAAGCTTTCTTT
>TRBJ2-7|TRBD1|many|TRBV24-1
CATSLAGGYEQYF
TGTGCCACCAGTTTGGCAGGGGGCTACGAGCAGTACTTC
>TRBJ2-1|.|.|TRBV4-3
CASSQGLVWPNYNEQFF
TGCGCCAGCAGCCAAGGTTTAGTTTGGCCAAACTACAATGAGCAGTTCTTC
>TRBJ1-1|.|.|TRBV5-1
CASSLWQGATEAFF
TGCGCCAGCAGCTTGTGGCAGGGAGCCACTGAAGCTTTCTTT
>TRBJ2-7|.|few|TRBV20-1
CSARVGVPNEQYF
TGCAGTGCTAGAGTGGGGGTACCGAACGAGCAGTACTTC
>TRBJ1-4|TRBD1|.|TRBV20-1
CSALGGGVRFF
TGCAGTGCTTTAGGGGGCGGCGTTCGGTTTTTT
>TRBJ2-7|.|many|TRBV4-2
CASSQDRTAAYEQYF
TGTGCCAGCAGCCAAGATAGAACGGCAGCGTACGAGCAGTACTTC
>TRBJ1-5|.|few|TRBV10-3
CAISVAGGNQPQHF
TGTGCCATCAGTGTCGCAGGGGGCAATCAGCCCCAGCATTTT
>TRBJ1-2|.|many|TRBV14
CASSHTGGDYYGYTF
TGTGCCAGCAGCCACACCGGGGGGGACTACTATGGCTACACCTTC
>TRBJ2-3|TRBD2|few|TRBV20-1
CSARGGGGPDTQYF
TGCAGTGCTAGGGGCGGGGGGGGTCCAGATACGCAGTATTTT
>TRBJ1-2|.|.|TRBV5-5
CASSLSGEDYGYTF
TGTGCCAGCAGCTTGTCTGGGGAGGACTATGGCTACACCTTC
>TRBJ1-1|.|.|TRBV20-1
CSARETGLTNTEAFF
TGCAGTGCTAGAGAAACCGGACTGACGAACACTGAAGCTTTCTTT
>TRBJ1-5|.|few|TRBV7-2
CASSGSGGNQPQHF
TGTGCCAGCAGCGGCTCGGGTGGCAATCAGCCCCAGCATTTT
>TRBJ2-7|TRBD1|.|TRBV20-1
CSAGPGQGFYEQYF
TGCAGTGCTGGGCCGGGACAGGGTTTCTACGAGCAGTACTTC
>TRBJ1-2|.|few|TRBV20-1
CSASKGRSYGYTF
TGCAGTGCTAGTAAGGGAAGGAGCTATGGCTACACCTTC
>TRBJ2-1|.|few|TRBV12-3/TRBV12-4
CASSTRISEQFF
TGTGCCAGCAGTACCCGCATTAGTGAGCAGTTCTTC
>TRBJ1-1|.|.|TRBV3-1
CASSQGGWFQNTEAFF
TGTGCCAGCAGCCAAGGAGGTTGGTTCCAGAACACTGAAGCTTTCTTT
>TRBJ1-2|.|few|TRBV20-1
CSAADGYTF
TGCAGTGCCGCTGATGGCTACACCTTC